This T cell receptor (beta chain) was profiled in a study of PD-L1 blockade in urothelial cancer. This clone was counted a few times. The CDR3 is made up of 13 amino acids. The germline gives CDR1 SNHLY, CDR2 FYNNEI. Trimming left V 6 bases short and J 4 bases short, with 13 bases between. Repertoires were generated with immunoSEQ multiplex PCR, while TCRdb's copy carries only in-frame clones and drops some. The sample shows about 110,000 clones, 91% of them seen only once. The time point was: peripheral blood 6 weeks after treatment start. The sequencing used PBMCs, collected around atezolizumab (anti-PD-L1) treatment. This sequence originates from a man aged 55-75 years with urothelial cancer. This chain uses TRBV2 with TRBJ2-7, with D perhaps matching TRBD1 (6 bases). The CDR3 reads CASRKGQEYEQYF. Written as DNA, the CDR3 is TGTGCCAGCAGGAAGGGACAAGAATACGAGCAGTACTTC.